Each of the 26 T cell receptor beta chains below was sequenced from the same sample in a study of blood T cell repertoires in COVID-19. This table comes from immunoSEQ multiplex PCR, and its TCRdb copy is limited to in-frame clones, with some not included. The sample holds around 180,000 clones, more than 75% seen once. Sequencing used peripheral blood. The source of these receptors is a human donor in a cohort sampled during active COVID-19.

This rearrangement joins TRBV6-2 or TRBV6-3 to TRBJ2-5; 11 nucleotides line up with TRBD2. V lost 2 bases, J lost 1 base, and 18 bases stayed unmatched. Looked up from germline, CDR1 is MNHEY and CDR2 is SVGEGT. The CDR3 extends over 21 amino acids. The CDR3 coding sequence is TGTGCCAGCAGTTACGGGGATAGCGGGGGGGCCGAGATATGGCTCCAAGAGACCCAGTACTTC. This translates into CASSYGDSGGAEIWLQETQYF.

The V call is TRBV18, the J call TRBJ1-2, with 8 bases identical to TRBD1. The J segment lost 4 bases and the V segment lost 5 bases, leaving 3 bases of the junction unmatched. The CDR3 extends over 13 amino acids. Germline V gene lookup returns CDR1 KGHSH and CDR2 LQKENI. As DNA, the CDR3 is TGTGCCAGCTCAAATGACAGGGGCTATGGCTACACCTTC. Amino acid sequence: CASSNDRGYGYTF.

V usage is TRBV5-4 and J usage is TRBJ2-7; 9 bases align to TRBD2. The germline gives CDR1 SGHNT, CDR2 YYREEE (reference sequence). This CDR3 has 17 amino acids. Germline trimming cut 3 bases from V and 0 bases from J; bases unmatched to any gene: 10. CDR3 region: CASSSGGASGNSYEQYF. CDR3 in DNA: TGTGCCAGCAGCTCGGGGGGTGCTAGCGGGAACTCCTACGAGCAGTACTTC.

This chain links TRBV7-2 with TRBJ1-1; 9 positions match TRBD1. This CDR3 comprises 13 residues. The germline V gene has CDR1 SGHTA and CDR2 FQGNSA. Trimming at V came to 1 base and at J to 13 bases, leaving 7 bases not matched to a gene. Here the CDR3 DNA reads TGTGCCAGCAGCTTAGTGTGGGACAGGGCTTGTTTCTTT. This sequence encodes CASSLVWDRACFF.

This chain joins TRBV12-5 and TRBJ2-4; 11 bases map to TRBD1. The trim removed 4 bases at V and 7 bases at J, leaving 3 bases unmatched. The CDR3 runs 14 residues. Per germline, CDR1 LGHNT and CDR2 FRNRAP. CDR3 region: CASGWTGGKNIQYF. The DNA for the CDR3 is TGTGCTAGTGGTTGGACAGGGGGCAAGAACATTCAGTACTTC.

This rearrangement joins TRBV7-2 to TRBJ1-2; D possibly corresponds to TRBD1 (5 bases). V lost 2 bases and J lost 2, with 12 bases in between. The V gene's germline CDR1 is SGHTA and CDR2 FQGNSA. The CDR3 runs to 15 residues. As DNA, the CDR3 is TGTGCCAGCAGCTTACACGGGGGGGAGAACTATGGCTACACCTTC. This translates into CASSLHGGENYGYTF. Full variable domain (outside the CDR3, taken from reference TRBV7-2 and TRBJ1-2): GAGVSQSPSNKVTEKGKDVELRCDPISGHTALYWYRQSLGQGLEFLIYFQGNSAPDKSGLPSDRFSAERTGGSVSTLTIQRTQQEDSAVYLCASSLHGGENYGYTFGSGTRLTVV.

The chain recombines TRBV7-8 with TRBJ2-7; 10 bases are shared with TRBD2. Germline loops: CDR1 SGHVS, CDR2 FQNEAQ. The CDR3 contains 15 residues. The J segment lost 3 bases and the V segment lost 4 bases, leaving 6 bases of the junction unmatched. The CDR3 coding sequence is TGTGCCAGCAGCTCAAGAAGACTAGCGGGCTACGAGCAGTACTTC. This encodes CASSSRRLAGYEQYF.

The chain links TRBV28 to TRBJ2-7; 11 bases fit TRBD2. Germline CDR1 and CDR2: MDHEN and SYDVKM. This CDR3 comprises 15 residues. V was clipped by 7 bases and J by 6 bases; unmatched bases: 11. The CDR3 DNA follows: TGTGCCAGCAAGCGACTAGCGGGACCTTGGTCCGAGCAGTACTTC. It specifies CASKRLAGPWSEQYF. The full variable domain, in which reference TRBV28 and TRBJ2-7 provide the parts outside the CDR3, is DVKVTQSSRYLVKRTGEKVFLECVQDMDHENMFWYRQDPGLGLRLIYFSYDVKMKEKGDIPEGYSVSREKKERFSLILESASTNQTSMYLCASKRLAGPWSEQYFGPGTRLTVT.

This sequence joins TRBV5-1 and TRBJ1-4; perhaps TRBD1 as D (5 bases). Trimming cost V 2 bases and J 3 bases, with 8 bases left between them. CDR3 length: 14 amino acids. CDR1 SGHRS and CDR2 YFSETQ come from the germline V gene. CDR3 amino acids: CASSFTGANEKLFF. CDR3 DNA: TGCGCCAGCAGCTTTACGGGGGCTAATGAAAAACTGTTTTTT.

This clone showed up just a few times. J is TRBJ2-7 and V is TRBV5-1; D may be TRBD2 (5 bases). This CDR3 comprises 15 residues. Germline-derived CDR1 and CDR2 are SGHRS and YFSETQ. V was trimmed by 0 bases and J by 2 bases, leaving 12 bases between them. CDR3 sequence (DNA): TGCGCCAGCAGCTTGGAATCGGACTCCGCCTACGAGCAGTACTTC. It codes for CASSLESDSAYEQYF.

The chain employs TRBV15 and TRBJ2-2, with 12 positions matching TRBD2. The CDR3 is made up of 17 amino acids. Germline V CDR1 and CDR2: LNHNV, YYDKDF (reference sequence). V shed 0 bases and J 4 bases; nucleotides not matched to a gene: 3. The CDR3, as DNA: TGTGCCACCAGCAGAGATCTAGCGGGAGGGCTCACCGGGGAGCTGTTTTTT. It is translated as CATSRDLAGGLTGELFF.

The rearrangement uses TRBV12-3 or TRBV12-4 and TRBJ2-2; D gene uncertain. The CDR3 extends over 13 amino acids. V was cut by 5 bases and J by 5 bases, with 9 bases left in between. CDR3 nucleotides: TGTGCCAGCAGTCCCCTTAAAACCGGGGAGCTGTTTTTT. Protein sequence: CASSPLKTGELFF.

V gene TRBV4-3 combines with J gene TRBJ2-7; 9 bases map to TRBD1. The length of the CDR3 is 16 residues. CDR1 LGHNA and CDR2 YSLEER come from the germline V gene. The V and J ends lost 4 bases and 6 bases, in that order; junction bases with no gene match: 13. Written as DNA, the CDR3 is TGCGCCAGCAGCCCGGGTCCGGGACAGGGTATTGGCGAGCAGTACTTC. It encodes CASSPGPGQGIGEQYF.

This clone came up once. The chain carries TRBV19 and TRBJ2-5; 10 positions match TRBD2. Germline loops: CDR1 LNHDA, CDR2 SQIVND (reference sequence). The trim removed 3 bases at V and 5 bases at J, leaving 24 bases unmatched. This CDR3 comprises 21 residues. CDR3 bases: TGTGCCAGTAGTATCACGGCTAGCGGGAGTAACGGAATGATTAGGGGGGAGACCCAGTACTTC. It encodes CASSITASGSNGMIRGETQYF.

This chain links TRBV3-1 (or the pseudogene TRBV3-2) with TRBJ1-3; 8 bases agree with TRBD1. J gave up 0 bases and V 1 base, and 11 bases lay outside the gene matches. This CDR3 has 19 residues. The V gene's germline CDR1 is LGHDT and CDR2 YNNKEL (reference sequence). The CDR3 nucleotides are TGTGCCAGCAGCCAAGCGGACTCCCAGGGGGCGCCCTCTGGAAACACCATATATTTT. Translated: CASSQADSQGAPSGNTIYF.

This clone was detected only once. This chain links TRBV11-2 with TRBJ2-7; 8 bases align to TRBD2. Germline V gives CDR1 SGHAT, CDR2 FQNNGV. The CDR3 totals 14 residues. Trimming took 5 bases from V and 4 from J; bases not matched to a gene: 7. CDR3 protein: CASSPRTSLYEQYF. CDR3 coding DNA: TGTGCCAGCAGCCCCAGGACTAGCTTGTACGAGCAGTACTTC. The whole variable domain, filled in from reference TRBV11-2 and TRBJ2-7, reads EAGVAQSPRYKIIEKRQSVAFWCNPISGHATLYWYQQILGQGPKLLIQFQNNGVVDDSQLPKDRFSAERLKGVDSTLKIQPAKLEDSAVYLCASSPRTSLYEQYFGPGTRLTVT.

The chain carries TRBV28 and TRBJ1-6, with 7 positions matching TRBD1. The CDR3 contains 16 residues. CDR1 is MDHEN and CDR2 is SYDVKM in the germline V gene. With 6 bases clipped from V and 7 bases from J, the junction kept 12 bases outside the gene matches. The CDR3 here is CASSRPSTGLNSPLHF. The CDR3 DNA reads as TGTGCCAGCAGCCGGCCCTCGACAGGGCTGAATTCACCCCTCCACTTT.

The rearrangement uses TRBV24-1 and TRBJ1-4, with a tentative D call TRBD1 (6 bases). With 5 bases removed from V and 8 bases from J, the gap between germline ends came to 8 bases. The CDR3 loop spans 12 amino acids. The germline gives CDR1 KGHDR, CDR2 SFDVKD. Written as DNA, the CDR3 is TGTGCCACCAGTGCGCAGGGGGAAAAACTGTTTTTT. The encoded protein is CATSAQGEKLFF.

The rearrangement links TRBV29-1 to TRBJ2-3; D ambiguous. The CDR3 is 14 residues long. The germline V gene encodes CDR1 SQVTM and CDR2 ANQGSEA. Trimming removed 1 base at V and 0 bases at J, with 8 bases between. Here the CDR3 reads CSVEGSPSTDTQYF. CDR3 sequence (DNA): TGCAGCGTTGAAGGTAGCCCTAGCACAGATACGCAGTATTTT.

Only one count was recorded for this clone. V and J are TRBV4-3 and TRBJ2-1; 10 bases are shared with TRBD2. J gave up 2 bases and V 4 bases, and 5 bases lay outside the gene matches. Germline lookup yields CDR1 LGHNA and CDR2 YSLEER. This CDR3 has 16 residues. The CDR3 bases are TGCGCCAGCAGCCCCCGGCTAGCGGGGGCCTACAATGAGCAGTTCTTC. Translation: CASSPRLAGAYNEQFF.

This sequence joins TRBV7-9 and TRBJ2-1; 7 bases fit TRBD1. The CDR3 spans 19 residues. After removal of 2 bases from V and 4 bases from J, the junction contained 17 bases not matched to a gene. Germline CDR1 reads SEHNR; CDR2 reads FQNEAQ (reference sequence). This CDR3 is CASSLTPRGTKSQYNEQFF. The CDR3 region has the DNA TGTGCCAGCAGCTTAACTCCCAGGGGGACCAAATCCCAATACAATGAGCAGTTCTTC.

V is TRBV28 and J is TRBJ2-7, with 9 bases fitting TRBD2. The CDR3 sequence is 16 residues long. Germline V CDR1 and CDR2: MDHEN, SYDVKM. J gave up 1 base and V 5 bases, and 9 bases lay outside the gene matches. CDR3 region: CASSIPLAGHSYEQYF. For the CDR3, the DNA is TGTGCCAGCAGTATCCCTCTAGCGGGACATTCCTACGAGCAGTACTTC.

This sequence joins TRBV5-6 and TRBJ2-2; unclear D gene. This CDR3 is built from 13 residues. Trimming pared 0 bases from V and 4 bases from J, leaving 4 bases between. Germline V gene data show CDR1 as SGHDT and CDR2 as YYEEEE. CDR3 DNA: TGTGCCAGCAGCTTGGCCGGCACCGGGGAGCTGTTTTTT. Protein: CASSLAGTGELFF.

This clone was recorded a few times. The J gene is TRBJ2-7, the V gene TRBV28; D possibly corresponds to TRBD1 (6 bases). Germline V gene lookup returns CDR1 MDHEN and CDR2 SYDVKM. The CDR3 is 16 amino acids. V was pared by 3 bases and J by 1 base, with 16 bases between. The CDR3 reads CASSLRLRGGSYEQYF. The CDR3 region has the DNA TGTGCCAGCAGTTTGAGGCTACGAGGGGGTTCCTACGAGCAGTACTTC.

This clone appeared a single time. The chain couples TRBV10-3 to TRBJ2-3, with TRBD1 identical over 12 bases. The CDR3 length is 19 residues. J was trimmed by 4 bases and V by 6 bases; bases with no gene match: 17. Germline V CDR1 and CDR2: ENHRY, SYGVKD. The CDR3 bases are TGTGCCATCAGGGGGAGCCGGGACAGGGGGCTGGCCGGGTCAGATACGCAGTATTTT. It is translated as CAIRGSRDRGLAGSDTQYF.

This sequence joins TRBV4-1 and TRBJ1-1; TRBD1 matches 9 bases. V lost 1 base, J lost 4 bases, and 10 bases stayed unmatched. Germline V gene data show CDR1 as MGHRA and CDR2 as YSYEKL. The CDR3 spans 17 residues. In DNA, the CDR3 is TGCGCCAGCAGCCAAGTAAACAGGGGGCCAAGGGGCACTGAAGCTTTCTTT. Its translation: CASSQVNRGPRGTEAFF.